This TCR beta chain came from a study of shared clonotypes between healthy human individuals. The study drew its donors from healthy HIV-negative adults without recent acute infections or vaccinations. The length of the CDR3 is 12 residues. Trimming took off 7 bases at V and 2 bases at J, with 10 bases between the two ends. Measured with immunoSEQ multiplex PCR; TCRdb has only the in-frame clones, and not every one. The profile shows about half a million clones, 60% to 80% of them singletons. The clonotype comes from a woman aged 40 to 49 in good health. Some clones in this sample may be carry-over from other donors' samples. The specimen was PBMCs. The rearrangement joins TRBV5-3 to TRBJ2-7; either TRBD1 or TRBD2 may fit D (5 bases each). TRBV5-3 is recorded as an ORF, its role being uncertain. CDR3 residues: CARLRGAYEQYF. The CDR3 region has the DNA TGTGCCAGACTCCGAGGGGCCTACGAGCAGTACTTC.